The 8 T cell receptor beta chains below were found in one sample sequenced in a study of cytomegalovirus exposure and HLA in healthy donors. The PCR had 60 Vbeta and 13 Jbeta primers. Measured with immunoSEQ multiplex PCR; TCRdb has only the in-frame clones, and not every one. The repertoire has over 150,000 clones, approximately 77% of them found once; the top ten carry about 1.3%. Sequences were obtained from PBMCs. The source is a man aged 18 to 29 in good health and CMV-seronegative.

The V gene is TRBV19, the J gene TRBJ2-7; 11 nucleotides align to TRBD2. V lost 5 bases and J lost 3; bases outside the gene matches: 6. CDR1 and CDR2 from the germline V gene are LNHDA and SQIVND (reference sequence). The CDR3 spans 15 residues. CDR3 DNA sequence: TGTGCCAGTAGTCGTGGTACTAGCGGGAGCTACGAGCAGTACTTC. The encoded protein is CASSRGTSGSYEQYF.

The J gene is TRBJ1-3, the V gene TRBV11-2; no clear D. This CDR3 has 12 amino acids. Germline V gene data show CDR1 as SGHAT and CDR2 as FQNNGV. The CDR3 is CASCESGNTIYF. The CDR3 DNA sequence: TGTGCTAGCTGCGAGTCTGGAAACACCATATATTTT.

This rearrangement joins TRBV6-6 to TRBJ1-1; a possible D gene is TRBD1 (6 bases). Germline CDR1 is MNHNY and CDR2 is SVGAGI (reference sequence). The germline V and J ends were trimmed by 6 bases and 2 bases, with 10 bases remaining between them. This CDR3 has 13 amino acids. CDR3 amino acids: CASRTGVNTEAFF. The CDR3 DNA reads TGTGCCAGCAGGACAGGAGTAAACACTGAAGCTTTCTTT.

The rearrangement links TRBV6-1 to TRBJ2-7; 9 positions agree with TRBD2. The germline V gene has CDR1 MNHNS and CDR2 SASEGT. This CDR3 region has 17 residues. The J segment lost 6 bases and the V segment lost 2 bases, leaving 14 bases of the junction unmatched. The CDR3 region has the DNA TGTGCCAGCAGTGAAAGGGGACATGGGACTAGCTACTCCGAGCAGTACTTC. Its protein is CASSERGHGTSYSEQYF.

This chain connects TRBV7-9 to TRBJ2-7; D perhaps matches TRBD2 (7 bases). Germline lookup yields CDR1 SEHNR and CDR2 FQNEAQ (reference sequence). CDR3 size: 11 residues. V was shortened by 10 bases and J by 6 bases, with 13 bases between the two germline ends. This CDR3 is CATGGGGEQYF. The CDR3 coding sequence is TGTGCCACCGGAGGGGGGGGCGAGCAGTACTTC.

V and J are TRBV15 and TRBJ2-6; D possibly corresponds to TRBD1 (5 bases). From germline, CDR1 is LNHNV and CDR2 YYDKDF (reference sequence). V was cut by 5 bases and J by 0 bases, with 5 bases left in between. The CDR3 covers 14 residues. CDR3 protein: CATSDSSGANVLTF. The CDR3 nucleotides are TGTGCCACCAGCGACAGCTCTGGGGCCAACGTCCTGACTTTC. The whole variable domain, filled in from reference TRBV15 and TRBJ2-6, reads DAMVIQNPRYQVTQFGKPVTLSCSQTLNHNVMYWYQQKSSQAPKLLFHYYDKDFNNEADTPDNFQSRRPNTSFCFLDIRSPGLGDTAMYLCATSDSSGANVLTFGAGSRLTVL.

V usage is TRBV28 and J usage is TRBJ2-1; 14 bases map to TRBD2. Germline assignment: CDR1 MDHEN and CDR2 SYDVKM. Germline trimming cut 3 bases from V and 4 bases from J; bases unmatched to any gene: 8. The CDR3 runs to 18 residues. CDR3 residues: CASSFPGTSGGVYNEQFF. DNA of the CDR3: TGTGCCAGCAGTTTCCCCGGGACTAGCGGGGGAGTTTACAATGAGCAGTTCTTC.

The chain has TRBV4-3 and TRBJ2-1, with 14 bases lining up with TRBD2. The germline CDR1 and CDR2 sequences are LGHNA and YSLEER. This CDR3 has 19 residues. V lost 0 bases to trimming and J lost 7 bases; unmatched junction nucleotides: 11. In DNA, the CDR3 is TGCGCCAGCAGCCAAGATGTTTCTGGACTAGCGGGAGGTAGGAATGAGCAGTTCTTC. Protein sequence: CASSQDVSGLAGGRNEQFF.